Sequencing of this T cell receptor (beta chain) was carried out in a study of shared clonotypes between healthy human individuals. Study as a whole: Donors consisted of a couple of women and three men between 18 and 49. Donors had three CD4 naive, three CD4 memory, two CD8 naive and one CD8 memory plate apiece. The study, taken as a whole, reports: Clonotypes shared by all four sorted-subset donors had higher generation probabilities than non-shared clonotypes.

This CDR3 has 13 residues. Per the germline V gene, CDR1 is SQVTM and CDR2 is ANQGSEA. The V end lost 3 bases, the J end lost 0 bases, and 9 bases lay between the germline ends. With regard to this clone: Its matching antigen is unknown.

The CD4+ fraction was divided into a CD45RA+ naive subset and a CD45RA-negative memory subset. Profiled with immunoSEQ multiplex PCR; TCRdb holds only in-frame clones, not every one. The data show some 1,100,000 clones, with 78% seen just once and under 0.6% held by the top ten. This clonotype was sampled from a man aged 18 to 30 in good health. Some clones in this sample may be carry-over from other donors' samples. What was sequenced was memory CD4+ T cells from PBMCs. Sample subset: CD45RA-negative fraction. The V and J genes are TRBV29-1 and TRBJ2-7; D not certain. The CDR3 loop reads CSVDDPVSYEQYF. CDR3 in DNA: TGCAGCGTTGACGATCCAGTCTCCTACGAGCAGTACTTC.